A selection of T cell receptor beta chains follows, all from one sample in a study of early T cells in non-severe SARS-CoV-2 infection. TCRdb redid the calling of the 5' RACE reads with MiXCR, one entry per CDR3 protein. The sample records approximately 27,000 distinct CDR3 sequences, about 5% being singletons. Sequencing was carried out using whole blood. The origin of the receptors is an adult who was a healthcare worker with PCR-confirmed SARS-CoV-2 infection or an uninfected control (not recorded which). CDR3s include the opening cysteine and the closing phenylalanine or tryptophan. Each record gives: D gene, J gene, V gene, clone size, CDR3 protein, CDR3 DNA. The D gene is left open where the match is weak. Clone sizes are shown as once, few, many or a size class.

d_gene: NA; j_gene: TRBJ2-5; v_gene: TRBV20-1; abundance: many; CDR3aa: CSARDWTEQETQYF; CDR3nt: TGCAGTGCTAGAGATTGGACAGAGCAAGAGACCCAGTACTTC
d_gene: TRBD1; j_gene: TRBJ2-7; v_gene: TRBV5-5; abundance: many; CDR3aa: CASSPRTGKSYEQYF; CDR3nt: TGTGCCAGCAGCCCTCGGACAGGGAAAAGCTACGAGCAGTACTTC
d_gene: NA; j_gene: TRBJ1-6; v_gene: TRBV18; abundance: many; CDR3aa: CASSLDSSYNSPLHF; CDR3nt: TGTGCCAGCTCGTTGGACAGCTCCTATAATTCACCCCTCCACTTT
d_gene: TRBD2; j_gene: TRBJ2-5; v_gene: TRBV15; abundance: many; CDR3aa: CATSRVTSGKETQYF; CDR3nt: TGTGCCACCAGCAGAGTGACTAGCGGGAAGGAGACCCAGTACTTC
d_gene: TRBD2; j_gene: TRBJ2-2; v_gene: TRBV7-6; abundance: many; CDR3aa: CASSLQLADNTGELFF; CDR3nt: TGTGCCAGCAGCTTACAACTAGCGGATAACACCGGGGAGCTGTTTTTT
d_gene: TRBD1; j_gene: TRBJ2-7; v_gene: TRBV20-1; abundance: many; CDR3aa: CSARGGQGSSPYEQYF; CDR3nt: TGCAGTGCTAGGGGTGGACAGGGGTCCTCCCCCTACGAGCAGTACTTC
d_gene: NA; j_gene: TRBJ2-5; v_gene: TRBV2; abundance: many; CDR3aa: CASSIQKGHPYF; CDR3nt: TGTGCCAGCAGTATTCAAAAGGGGCATCCGTACTTC
d_gene: NA; j_gene: TRBJ1-2; v_gene: TRBV29-1; abundance: many; CDR3aa: CSVEEPSIRVGYTF; CDR3nt: TGCAGCGTTGAAGAGCCCTCGATTCGCGTGGGCTACACCTTC
d_gene: NA; j_gene: TRBJ2-7; v_gene: TRBV4-1; abundance: many; CDR3aa: CASSQVVSRYEQYF; CDR3nt: TGCGCCAGCAGCCAAGTGGTTTCCCGGTACGAGCAGTACTTC
d_gene: NA; j_gene: TRBJ2-3; v_gene: TRBV4-3; abundance: many; CDR3aa: CASSQGASSARTDTQYF; CDR3nt: TGCGCCAGCAGCCAAGGGGCCTCGAGCGCCCGCACAGATACGCAGTATTTT
d_gene: TRBD1; j_gene: TRBJ1-2; v_gene: TRBV5-1; abundance: many; CDR3aa: CASSRTGLNYGYTF; CDR3nt: TGCGCCAGCAGCCGGACAGGTCTTAACTATGGCTACACCTTC
d_gene: NA; j_gene: TRBJ1-5; v_gene: TRBV7-3; abundance: many; CDR3aa: CASSLTQNQPQHF; CDR3nt: TGTGCCAGCAGCTTAACCCAAAATCAGCCCCAGCATTTT
d_gene: TRBD1; j_gene: TRBJ1-1; v_gene: TRBV6-2/TRBV6-3; abundance: many; CDR3aa: CASSRQGGTEAFF; CDR3nt: TGTGCCAGCAGTCGACAGGGGGGCACTGAAGCTTTCTTT
d_gene: NA; j_gene: TRBJ1-5; v_gene: TRBV9; abundance: many; CDR3aa: CASSPSGAPGQPQHF; CDR3nt: TGTGCCAGCAGCCCATCGGGGGCCCCAGGTCAGCCCCAGCATTTT
d_gene: NA; j_gene: TRBJ2-7; v_gene: TRBV29-1; abundance: many; CDR3aa: CSVRRDGDEQYF; CDR3nt: TGCAGCGTTCGCCGGGACGGAGACGAGCAGTACTTC
d_gene: NA; j_gene: TRBJ2-1; v_gene: TRBV15; abundance: many; CDR3aa: CATSRVGLSPRREQFF; CDR3nt: TGTGCCACCAGCAGAGTCGGGCTTAGCCCCCGTCGCGAGCAGTTCTTC
d_gene: NA; j_gene: TRBJ2-2; v_gene: TRBV7-6; abundance: few; CDR3aa: CASSLEVGTGELFF; CDR3nt: TGTGCCAGCAGCTTAGAGGTTGGCACCGGGGAGCTGTTTTTT
d_gene: TRBD2; j_gene: TRBJ2-7; v_gene: TRBV4-2; abundance: many; CDR3aa: CASSQALAGRYEQYF; CDR3nt: TGTGCCAGCAGCCAAGCTCTAGCGGGGAGGTACGAGCAGTACTTC
d_gene: NA; j_gene: TRBJ2-5; v_gene: TRBV7-9; abundance: many; CDR3aa: CASSLKGGETQYF; CDR3nt: TGTGCCAGCAGCTTAAAGGGGGGCGAGACCCAGTACTTC
d_gene: TRBD1; j_gene: TRBJ1-4; v_gene: TRBV20-1; abundance: many; CDR3aa: CSARVDGTGDEKLFF; CDR3nt: TGCAGTGCTAGAGTTGACGGGACAGGTGATGAAAAACTGTTTTTT